Following are 17 T cell receptor beta chains from one sample sequenced in a study of response to subunit inactivated influenza vaccine. TCRdb reprocessed the RT-PCR reads via MiXCR and lists one record per CDR3 protein. The sample has some 500,000 distinct CDR3 sequences; 10% to 15% are singletons. The specimen comprised PBMCs from blood, sampled 40 to 50 days after vaccination. These receptors all stem from a man aged 45-65 years who received an inactivated influenza vaccine.

Only a few counts were recorded for this clonotype. The CDR3 sequence is CASSPRNSNQPQHF. CDR3 bases: TGTGCCTCCTCCCCGAGGAATAGCAATCAGCCCCAGCATTTT. V and J are TRBV6-2 or TRBV6-3 and TRBJ1-5; D is ambiguous. CDR3 length: 14 residues. Germline CDR1 and CDR2: MNHEY and SVGEGT. V was cut by 11 bases and J by 0 bases, with 14 bases left in between.

This clonotype was counted only a few times. J is TRBJ2-1 and V is TRBV11-2; 7 positions match TRBD1. V lost 5 bases to trimming and J lost 8 bases; unmatched junction nucleotides: 6. Germline CDR1 SGHAT, CDR2 FQNNGV. The CDR3 length is 13 residues. CDR3 residues: CASSKDRWDEQFF. The CDR3 DNA is TGTGCCAGCAGCAAGGACAGGTGGGATGAGCAGTTCTTC.

This clonotype occurred a few times. The chain carries TRBV30 and TRBJ1-5; possible D gene TRBD1, 5 bases. The CDR3 has 13 amino acids. Germline-derived CDR1 and CDR2 are GTSNPN and SVGIG (reference sequence). Trimming removed 3 bases from V and 1 base from J, with 7 bases in between. The CDR3, as DNA: TGTGCCTGGAGCCGACAGAGCAATCAGCCCCAGCATTTT. This encodes CAWSRQSNQPQHF.

The rearrangement joins TRBV4-1 to TRBJ2-7; TRBD1 agrees at 8 bases. Germline-derived CDR1 and CDR2 are MGHRA and YSYEKL. The CDR3 totals 17 residues. V lost 3 bases, J lost 0 bases, and 10 bases stayed unmatched. CDR3 DNA sequence: TGCGCCAGCAGCCAGATCTTGCGACAGGGGAGCTCCTACGAGCAGTACTTC. This translates into CASSQILRQGSSYEQYF.

This clonotype appeared many times. The rearrangement uses TRBV7-6 and TRBJ2-7; D not certain. The CDR3 is 12 amino acids. Trimming removed 5 bases from V and 3 bases from J, with 8 bases in between. Looked up from germline, CDR1 is SGHVS and CDR2 is FNYEAQ. CDR3 sequence (DNA): TGTGCCAGCAGCAAAGGAAACTACGAGCAGTACTTC. It codes for CASSKGNYEQYF.

This clonotype was recorded a few times. The rearrangement uses TRBV12-3 or TRBV12-4 and TRBJ2-3; maybe TRBD2 (6 bases). Deletions cut 4 bases from V and 4 bases from J, with 12 bases between. There are 14 residues in the CDR3. The CDR3 reads CASSYLGSPDTQYF. The CDR3 nucleotides read TGTGCCAGCAGTTACCTCGGGAGCCCAGATACGCAGTATTTT.

This clonotype was detected a few times. The genes are TRBV7-9 and TRBJ2-1; the match to TRBD2 covers 12 bases. The CDR3 runs 17 residues. J gave up 6 bases and V 5 bases, and 11 bases lay outside the gene matches. The germline V gene has CDR1 SEHNR and CDR2 FQNEAQ (reference sequence). Here the CDR3 DNA reads TGTGCCAGCAGCAACTGGAGGCTAGCGGGAGGGCGCAATGAGCAGTTCTTC. It yields the protein CASSNWRLAGGRNEQFF.

The chain is built from TRBV5-1 and TRBJ2-5, with 11 bases identical to TRBD2. CDR3 size: 17 residues. Germline CDR1 SGHRS, CDR2 YFSETQ. V gave up 0 bases and J gave up 4 bases; unmatched junction bases: 8. This chain's CDR3 is CASSLEPSGRTGETQYF. For the CDR3, the DNA is TGCGCCAGCAGCTTGGAGCCTAGCGGGAGGACCGGAGAGACCCAGTACTTC. The full variable domain, in which reference TRBV5-1 and TRBJ2-5 provide the parts outside the CDR3, is KAGVTQTPRYLIKTRGQQVTLSCSPISGHRSVSWYQQTPGQGLQFLFEYFSETQRNKGNFPGRFSGRQFSNSRSEMNVSTLELGDSALYLCASSLEPSGRTGETQYFGPGTRLLVL.

This clonotype showed up just a few times. This chain links TRBV29-1 with TRBJ2-1; D is perhaps TRBD2 (6 bases). The CDR3 consists of 13 residues. V lost 6 bases and J lost 6, with 15 bases in between. Germline V CDR1 and CDR2: SQVTM, ANQGSEA. CDR3 in amino acids: CSVPSGSVNEQFF. CDR3 DNA: TGCAGCGTCCCCTCCGGGAGTGTCAATGAGCAGTTCTTC.

In its sample, this clonotype was seen many times. The J gene is TRBJ2-3, the V gene TRBV20-1, with 7 bases identical to TRBD1. CDR1 DFQATT and CDR2 SNEGSKA come from the germline V gene (reference sequence). This CDR3 comprises 14 residues. The trim removed 6 bases at V and 4 bases at J, leaving 10 bases unmatched. This CDR3 is CSAEGQPSPDTQYF. The CDR3 DNA is TGCAGTGCCGAGGGACAGCCTTCTCCAGATACGCAGTATTTT.

The sample holds a few counts of this clonotype. V gene TRBV10-2 combines with J gene TRBJ2-1; D gene unclear. The V gene's germline CDR1 is WSHSY and CDR2 SAAADI. Trimming shortened V by 4 bases and J by 0 bases, and 7 bases separated the two germline ends. The CDR3 has 14 residues. The CDR3 bases are TGCGCCAGCAGTGGCACTTCCTCCTACAATGAGCAGTTCTTC. Protein sequence: CASSGTSSYNEQFF.

The CDR3 DNA reads TGTGCCAGCAGCTTAGAGGGGGGAAGTGGCTACACCTTC. Encoded protein: CASSLEGGSGYTF. The chain links TRBV7-9 to TRBJ1-2; D might be TRBD1 (6 bases). V gave up 1 base and J gave up 7 bases, with 10 bases separating them. The CDR3 is 13 residues long. Germline CDR1 is SEHNR and CDR2 is FQNEAQ (reference sequence).

The rearrangement links TRBV9 to TRBJ2-5; possibly TRBD2 for D (6 bases). Trimming shortened V by 3 bases and J by 1 base, and 13 bases separated the two germline ends. CDR1 and CDR2 (germline): SGDLS, YYNGEE. The CDR3 runs to 15 residues. The CDR3 nucleotides are TGTGCCAGCAGCGCGAAAGGGACTTTCCAAGAGACCCAGTACTTC. This sequence encodes CASSAKGTFQETQYF.

This clonotype appeared a few times. This rearrangement joins TRBV20-1 to TRBJ2-5; 7 bases match TRBD1. Germline trimming cut 6 bases from V and 3 bases from J; bases unmatched to any gene: 4. This CDR3 comprises 12 residues. CDR1 is DFQATT and CDR2 is SNEGSKA in the germline V gene (reference sequence). The CDR3 is CSAQGQKETQYF. The CDR3 DNA is TGCAGTGCCCAGGGACAGAAAGAGACCCAGTACTTC.

This clonotype was seen more than once but under ten times. This chain joins TRBV4-1 and TRBJ2-7; either TRBD1 or TRBD2 may supply D (5 bases each). From germline, CDR1 is MGHRA and CDR2 YSYEKL. The CDR3 contains 14 residues. Trimming removed 3 bases from V and 3 bases from J, with 12 bases in between. The CDR3 loop is CASSQRLGDYEQYF. DNA for the CDR3: TGCGCCAGCAGCCAGAGGCTGGGGGACTACGAGCAGTACTTC.

V usage is TRBV20-1 and J usage is TRBJ1-6, with a possible D match to TRBD1 (6 bases). Germline V gives CDR1 DFQATT, CDR2 SNEGSKA (reference sequence). The CDR3 is made up of 15 amino acids. Trimming took 6 bases from V and 7 from J, leaving 19 bases between them. CDR3 region: CSARLMTGANSPLHF. Written as DNA, the CDR3 is TGCAGTGCCAGACTGATGACAGGAGCAAATTCACCCCTCCACTTT.

This clonotype was observed a handful of times. The chain has TRBV12-5 and TRBJ1-5; D might be TRBD1 (5 bases). There are 16 residues in the CDR3. The germline V and J ends were trimmed by 7 bases and 0 bases, with 16 bases remaining between them. Germline CDR1 and CDR2: LGHNT and FRNRAP. The CDR3 coding sequence is TGTGCTAGTGCTGCGGGGGAGGGATATAGCAATCAGCCCCAGCATTTT. Its protein is CASAAGEGYSNQPQHF.